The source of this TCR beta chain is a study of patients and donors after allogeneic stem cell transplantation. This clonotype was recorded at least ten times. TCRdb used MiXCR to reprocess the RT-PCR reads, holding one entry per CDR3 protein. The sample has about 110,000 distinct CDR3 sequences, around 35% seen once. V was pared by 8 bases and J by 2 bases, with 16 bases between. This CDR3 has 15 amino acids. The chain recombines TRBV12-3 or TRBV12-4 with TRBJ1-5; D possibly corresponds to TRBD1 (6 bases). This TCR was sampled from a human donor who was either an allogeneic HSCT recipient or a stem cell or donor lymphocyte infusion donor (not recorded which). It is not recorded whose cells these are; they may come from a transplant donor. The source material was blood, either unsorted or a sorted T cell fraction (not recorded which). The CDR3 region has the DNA TGTGCCAGCGACTCACAGGACAGAGGCAATCAGCCCCAGCATTTT. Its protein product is CASDSQDRGNQPQHF.